The 23 T cell receptor beta chains below were found in one sample sequenced in a study of PD-1 blockade in mismatch repair-deficient tumors. This table comes from immunoSEQ multiplex PCR, and its TCRdb copy is limited to in-frame clones, with some not included. The sample lists 100,000 to 150,000 clones, almost 90% seen once, with approximately 12% in the top ten. The starting material was peripheral blood, obtained about 17 months after starting pembrolizumab. Source of these receptors: an adult with mismatch repair-deficient cancer.

The V and J genes are TRBV7-2 and TRBJ2-1, with TRBD2 identical over 8 bases. The CDR3 runs to 18 residues. Germline V gene lookup returns CDR1 SGHTA and CDR2 FQGNSA. Trimming took 1 base from V and 4 from J; bases not matched to a gene: 12. The CDR3 DNA sequence: TGTGCCAGCAGCTTAGGGACTAGCTGGCCCCTGGTATACAATGAGCAGTTCTTC. Its translation: CASSLGTSWPLVYNEQFF.

The rearrangement links TRBV2 to TRBJ2-1, with 10 bases matching TRBD2. Losses at the gene ends were 9 bases for V and 4 bases for J; bases not matched to a gene: 6. The germline CDR1 and CDR2 sequences are SNHLY and FYNNEI. This CDR3 contains 14 residues. The DNA of the CDR3 is TGTGCCAGTAGCGGACTAGCGGTATACAATGAGCAGTTCTTC. Translation: CASSGLAVYNEQFF. The full variable domain, with the rest looked up from reference TRBV2 and TRBJ2-1, is EPEVTQTPSHQVTQMGQEVILRCVPISNHLYFYWYRQILGQKVEFLVSFYNNEISEKSEIFDDQFSVERPDGSNFTLKIRSTKLEDSAMYFCASSGLAVYNEQFFGPGTRLTVL.

This clone was observed a single time. The V call is TRBV6-4, the J call TRBJ2-1, with TRBD2 matching 12 bases. This CDR3 contains 14 residues. The trim removed 3 bases at V and 11 bases at J, leaving 5 bases unmatched. Germline-derived CDR1 and CDR2 are MRHNA and SNTAGT. CDR3 protein: CASSDSGTSGQQFF. CDR3 coding DNA: TGTGCCAGCAGTGATTCCGGGACTAGCGGGCAGCAGTTCTTC.

This sequence joins TRBV4-1 and TRBJ2-7; 12 bases are a match to TRBD1. The CDR3 spans 15 residues. Germline V gene sequence: CDR1 MGHRA, CDR2 YSYEKL. With 3 bases clipped from V and 5 bases from J, the junction kept 5 bases outside the gene matches. CDR3 sequence reads: CASSQGQGAKNEQYF. DNA for the CDR3: TGCGCCAGCAGCCAGGGACAGGGGGCTAAGAACGAGCAGTACTTC.

This clone was observed once. The V and J genes are TRBV6-1 and TRBJ2-7; 8 bases are shared with TRBD2. The trim removed 6 bases at V and 3 bases at J, leaving 4 bases unmatched. CDR1 is MNHNS, CDR2 SASEGT, per germline. The CDR3 length is 13 residues. The CDR3 reads CASRPGGIYEQYF. CDR3 DNA sequence: TGTGCCAGCAGGCCGGGAGGGATCTACGAGCAGTACTTC.

The chain uses TRBV5-1 and TRBJ2-7; the D is unclear. Trimming left V 2 bases short and J 5 bases short, with 14 bases between. CDR1 and CDR2 (germline): SGHRS, YFSETQ. CDR3 length equals 14 residues. For the CDR3, the DNA is TGCGCCAGCAGCTTATATCTATCCGGGCACGAGCAGTACTTC. It codes for CASSLYLSGHEQYF.

The J gene is TRBJ1-1, the V gene TRBV7-9, with D possibly matching TRBD1 (5 bases). Per the germline V gene, CDR1 is SEHNR and CDR2 is FQNEAQ (reference sequence). This CDR3 has 13 amino acids. V was clipped by 11 bases and J by 4 bases, with 17 bases between them. CDR3 region: CAGVMGRGTEAFF. CDR3 sequence (DNA): TGTGCCGGTGTTATGGGAAGGGGCACTGAAGCTTTCTTT. The variable domain in full, with the rest retrieved from reference TRBV7-9 and TRBJ1-1, is DTGVSQNPRHKITKRGQNVTFRCDPISEHNRLYWYRQTLGQGPEFLTYFQNEAQLEKSRLLSDRFSAERPKGSFSTLEIQRTEQGDSAMYLCAGVMGRGTEAFFGQGTRLTVV.

This clone occurred once. The chain employs TRBV28 and TRBJ2-3; maybe TRBD2 (5 bases). Germline-derived CDR1 and CDR2 are MDHEN and SYDVKM. The V and J ends lost 7 bases and 1 base respectively, with 12 bases between them. CDR3 size: 14 residues. DNA for the CDR3: TGTGCCAGCAACGAGGGCGGCCGCACAGATACGCAGTATTTT. Translating gives CASNEGGRTDTQYF.

The chain joins TRBV6-5 to TRBJ2-7; TRBD1 aligns across 9 bases. The J segment lost 5 bases and the V segment lost 0 bases, leaving 5 bases of the junction unmatched. From germline, CDR1 is MNHEY and CDR2 SVGAGI. The CDR3 is 15 residues long. This CDR3 reads CASSYSTGQGNEQYF. The CDR3 bases are TGTGCCAGCAGTTACTCGACAGGACAGGGGAACGAGCAGTACTTC.

The CDR3 nucleotides are TGTGCCAGCACTCAAAGGGGGCCCAAGAGCTCCTACGAGCAGTACTTC. Encoded protein: CASTQRGPKSSYEQYF. The chain uses TRBV21-1 and TRBJ2-7; whether TRBD1, the table's D call, matches the DNA was not checked. TRBV21-1 is classified as a pseudogene. The CDR3 is made up of 16 amino acids.

This chain links TRBV7-8 with TRBJ2-1; 7 bases align to TRBD2. The germline V gene encodes CDR1 SGHVS and CDR2 FQNEAQ. V gave up 2 bases and J gave up 3 bases; unmatched junction bases: 13. The CDR3 sequence is 18 residues long. CDR3 DNA: TGTGCCAGCAGCTTAAAAGGGGCCCTGGGGAGGGTCTACAATGAGCAGTTCTTC. Residues: CASSLKGALGRVYNEQFF.

The chain couples TRBV27 to TRBJ2-3; 14 nucleotides line up with TRBD2. The CDR3 spans 17 residues. V trimming: 5 bases; J trimming: 6 bases; junction bases outside the gene matches: 10. The V gene's germline CDR1 is MNHEY and CDR2 SMNVEV (reference sequence). CDR3 amino acids: CASSPPTSGRAGDTQYF. The CDR3 DNA reads TGTGCCAGCAGTCCCCCGACTAGCGGGAGGGCCGGGGATACGCAGTATTTT.

The V call is TRBV9, the J call TRBJ2-1, with a possible D match to TRBD1 (7 bases). Germline V gives CDR1 SGDLS, CDR2 YYNGEE. The CDR3 spans 15 residues. Trimming left V 0 bases short and J 4 bases short, with 11 bases between. CDR3 coding DNA: TGTGCCAGCAGCGTAGGGGCGGGACAGTACAATGAGCAGTTCTTC. As protein: CASSVGAGQYNEQFF.

J is TRBJ2-3 and V is TRBV5-8; 7 positions agree with TRBD2. The length of the CDR3 is 15 residues. The trim removed 2 bases at V and 1 base at J, leaving 4 bases unmatched. Germline lookup yields CDR1 SGHTS and CDR2 YDEGEE. The CDR3 here is CASSLLGGGTDTQYF. The CDR3 DNA is TGTGCCAGCAGCTTACTGGGAGGGGGCACAGATACGCAGTATTTT.

The V and J genes are TRBV27 and TRBJ1-2, with 7 nucleotides matching TRBD1. Germline V CDR1 and CDR2: MNHEY, SMNVEV (reference sequence). V was pared by 4 bases and J by 4 bases, with 9 bases of the junction left unmatched. CDR3 length: 15 residues. The CDR3 spells CASSSGTTGVYGYTF. In DNA form, the CDR3 reads TGTGCCAGCAGTTCGGGGACCACAGGGGTCTATGGCTACACCTTC.

This clone has just one count. This sequence joins TRBV4-3 and TRBJ2-1, with 9 bases identical to TRBD2. The junction had 3 bases not matched to a gene; V was cut back by 0 bases and J by 0 bases. This CDR3 region has 17 residues. Germline lookup yields CDR1 LGHNA and CDR2 YSLEER. The CDR3 DNA reads TGCGCCAGCAGCCAAGATGGACTAGCGAGCTCCTACAATGAGCAGTTCTTC. Translation gives CASSQDGLASSYNEQFF.

The chain couples TRBV9 to TRBJ2-1, with 13 bases matching TRBD2. The V segment lost 5 bases and the J segment 1 base; nucleotides outside the gene matches: 6. This CDR3 is 17 amino acids long. Per the germline V gene, CDR1 is SGDLS and CDR2 is YYNGEE. Written as DNA, the CDR3 is TGTGCCAGCAGTCGGACTAGCGGGAGTATATCCTACAATGAGCAGTTCTTC. This translates into CASSRTSGSISYNEQFF.

The chain employs TRBV5-4 and TRBJ2-2; no clear D. The germline V and J ends were trimmed by 4 bases and 6 bases, with 13 bases remaining between them. The CDR3 has 14 residues. Germline V gene sequence: CDR1 SGHNT, CDR2 YYREEE (reference sequence). DNA of the CDR3: TGTGCCAGCAGCCCGCCCGAAAGGGCCGGGGAGCTGTTTTTT. It encodes CASSPPERAGELFF.

The chain links TRBV5-1 to TRBJ2-2; TRBD1 aligns across 8 bases. The CDR3 runs to 15 residues. Per germline, CDR1 SGHRS and CDR2 YFSETQ. V dropped 1 base and J dropped 5; count of bases not matched to a gene: 4. This CDR3 reads CASSLTGGVTGELFF. The CDR3, as DNA: TGCGCCAGCAGCTTGACAGGGGGAGTAACCGGGGAGCTGTTTTTT.

This clone occurred a few times. The J gene is TRBJ2-2, the V gene TRBV6-4; D possibly corresponds to TRBD1 (6 bases). V dropped 6 bases and J dropped 3 bases, with 11 bases sitting between them. The CDR3 has 14 amino acids. In germline, CDR1 is MRHNA, CDR2 SNTAGT. CDR3 nucleotide sequence: TGTGCCAGCAGCGAACAGGGAGACACCGGGGAGCTGTTTTTT. It yields the protein CASSEQGDTGELFF.

This clone occurred a few times. The chain uses TRBV4-1 and TRBJ2-5; no firm D call. Germline V gene lookup returns CDR1 MGHRA and CDR2 YSYEKL. The V and J ends lost 0 bases and 5 bases respectively, with 22 bases between them. This CDR3 is 18 amino acids long. The CDR3 coding sequence is TGCGCCAGCAGCCAAGATGTCTTAAGGGCCGGCGGTGGGGAGACCCAGTACTTC. Translation: CASSQDVLRAGGGETQYF.

The rearrangement uses TRBV5-1 and TRBJ2-7, with D tentatively TRBD1 (6 bases). The germline V gene has CDR1 SGHRS and CDR2 YFSETQ. This CDR3 has 15 amino acids. The ends were cut back, 3 bases at V and 2 bases at J, with 15 bases in the middle. DNA for the CDR3: TGCGCCAGCAGCTACGGGACAACGACTGCCTACGAGCAGTACTTC. Its translation is CASSYGTTTAYEQYF.

CDR3 DNA: TGCGCCAGCAGCTTGGACAGAACCTACAATGAGCAGTTCTTC. Translating gives CASSLDRTYNEQFF. This chain connects TRBV5-1 to TRBJ2-1; D is undetermined. The ends were cut back, 0 bases at V and 2 bases at J, with 6 bases in the middle. Germline loops: CDR1 SGHRS, CDR2 YFSETQ. The CDR3 has 14 residues.